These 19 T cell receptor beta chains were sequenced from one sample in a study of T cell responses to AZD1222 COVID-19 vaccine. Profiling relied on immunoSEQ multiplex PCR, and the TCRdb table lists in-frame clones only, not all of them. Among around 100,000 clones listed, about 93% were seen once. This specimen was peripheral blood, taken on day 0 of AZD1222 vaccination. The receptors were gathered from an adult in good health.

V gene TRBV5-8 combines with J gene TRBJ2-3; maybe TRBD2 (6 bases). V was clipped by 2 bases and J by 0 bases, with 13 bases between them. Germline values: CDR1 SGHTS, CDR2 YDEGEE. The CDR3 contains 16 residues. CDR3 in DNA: TGTGCCAGCAGCTTCGGAACGGACTACAGCACAGATACGCAGTATTTT. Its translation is CASSFGTDYSTDTQYF. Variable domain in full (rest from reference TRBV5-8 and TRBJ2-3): EAGVTQSPTHLIKTRGQQATLRCSPISGHTSVYWYQQALGLGLQFLLWYDEGEERNRGNFPPRFSGRQFPNYSSELNVNALELEDSALYLCASSFGTDYSTDTQYFGPGTRLTVL.

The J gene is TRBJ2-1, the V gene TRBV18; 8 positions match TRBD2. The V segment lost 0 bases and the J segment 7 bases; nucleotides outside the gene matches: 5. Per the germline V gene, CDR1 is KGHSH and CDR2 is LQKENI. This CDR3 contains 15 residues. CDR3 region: CASSPPAGGVNEQFF. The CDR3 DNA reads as TGTGCCAGCTCACCACCGGCGGGAGGAGTAAATGAGCAGTTCTTC.

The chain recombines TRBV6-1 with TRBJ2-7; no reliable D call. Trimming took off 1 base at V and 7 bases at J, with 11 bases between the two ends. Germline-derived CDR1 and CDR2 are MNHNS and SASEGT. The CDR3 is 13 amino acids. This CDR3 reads CASSEGTRMEQYF. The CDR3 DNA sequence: TGTGCCAGCAGTGAAGGAACCAGAATGGAGCAGTACTTC.

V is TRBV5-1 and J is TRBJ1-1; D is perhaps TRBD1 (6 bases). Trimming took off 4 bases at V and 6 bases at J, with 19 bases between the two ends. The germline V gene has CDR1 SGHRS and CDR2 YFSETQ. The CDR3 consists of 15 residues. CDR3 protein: CASSPKTGSNAEAFF. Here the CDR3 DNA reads TGCGCCAGCAGCCCGAAGACAGGTAGTAATGCTGAAGCTTTCTTT. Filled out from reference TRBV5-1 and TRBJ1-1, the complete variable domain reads KAGVTQTPRYLIKTRGQQVTLSCSPISGHRSVSWYQQTPGQGLQFLFEYFSETQRNKGNFPGRFSGRQFSNSRSEMNVSTLELGDSALYLCASSPKTGSNAEAFFGQGTRLTVV.

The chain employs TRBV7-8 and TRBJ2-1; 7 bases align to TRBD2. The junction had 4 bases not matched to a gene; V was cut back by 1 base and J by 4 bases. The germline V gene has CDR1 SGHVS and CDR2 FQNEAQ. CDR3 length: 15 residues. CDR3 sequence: CASSLELAAYNEQFF. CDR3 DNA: TGTGCCAGCAGCTTAGAGCTAGCGGCATACAATGAGCAGTTCTTC.

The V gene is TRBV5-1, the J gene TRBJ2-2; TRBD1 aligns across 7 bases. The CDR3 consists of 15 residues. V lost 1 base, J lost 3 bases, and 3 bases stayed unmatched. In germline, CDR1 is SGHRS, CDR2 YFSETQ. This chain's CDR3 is CASSLLQGHTGELFF. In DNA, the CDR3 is TGCGCCAGCAGCTTGTTACAGGGGCACACCGGGGAGCTGTTTTTT. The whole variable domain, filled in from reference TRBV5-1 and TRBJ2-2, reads KAGVTQTPRYLIKTRGQQVTLSCSPISGHRSVSWYQQTPGQGLQFLFEYFSETQRNKGNFPGRFSGRQFSNSRSEMNVSTLELGDSALYLCASSLLQGHTGELFFGEGSRLTVL.

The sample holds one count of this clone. CDR3 protein: CASRRGGDPYNEQFF. The CDR3 DNA sequence: TGTGCCAGCAGACGCGGTGGGGACCCCTACAATGAGCAGTTCTTC. The chain recombines TRBV6-5 with TRBJ2-1, with D perhaps TRBD1 or TRBD2 (5 bases each). Per germline, CDR1 MNHEY and CDR2 SVGAGI. The CDR3 runs to 15 residues. The V and J ends lost 6 bases and 2 bases respectively, with 14 bases between them.

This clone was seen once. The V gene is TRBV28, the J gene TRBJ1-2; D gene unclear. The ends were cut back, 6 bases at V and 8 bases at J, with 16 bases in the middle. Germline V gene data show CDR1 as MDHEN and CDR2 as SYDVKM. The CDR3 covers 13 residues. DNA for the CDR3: TGTGCCAGCAGATCGCCGCTATCTCGGGGCTACACCTTC. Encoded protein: CASRSPLSRGYTF.

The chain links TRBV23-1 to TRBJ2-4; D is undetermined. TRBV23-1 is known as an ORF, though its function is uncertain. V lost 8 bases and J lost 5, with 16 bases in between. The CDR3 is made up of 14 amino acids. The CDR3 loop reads CASGLGRRENIQYF. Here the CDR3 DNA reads TGCGCCAGCGGGCTCGGGCGGAGAGAAAACATTCAGTACTTC.

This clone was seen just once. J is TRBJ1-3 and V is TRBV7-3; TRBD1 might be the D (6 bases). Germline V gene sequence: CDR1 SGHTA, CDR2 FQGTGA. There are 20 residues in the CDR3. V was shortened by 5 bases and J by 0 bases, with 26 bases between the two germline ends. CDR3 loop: CASSPRDTFYGVNSGNTIYF. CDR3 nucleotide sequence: TGTGCCAGCAGCCCGCGGGACACCTTCTACGGGGTAAACTCTGGAAACACCATATATTTT.

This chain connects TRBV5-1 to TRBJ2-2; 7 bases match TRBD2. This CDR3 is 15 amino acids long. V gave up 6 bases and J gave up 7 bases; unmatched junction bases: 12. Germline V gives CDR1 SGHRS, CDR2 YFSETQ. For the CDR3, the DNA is TGCGCCAGCACCCCACCGGTGGCTAGCGGCGGGGAGCTGTTTTTT. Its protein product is CASTPPVASGGELFF.

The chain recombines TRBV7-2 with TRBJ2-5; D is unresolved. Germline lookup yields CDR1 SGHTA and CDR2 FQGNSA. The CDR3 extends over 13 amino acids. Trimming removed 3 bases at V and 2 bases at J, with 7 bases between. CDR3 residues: CASSLTPQETQYF. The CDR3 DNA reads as TGTGCCAGCAGCTTGACCCCACAAGAGACCCAGTACTTC.

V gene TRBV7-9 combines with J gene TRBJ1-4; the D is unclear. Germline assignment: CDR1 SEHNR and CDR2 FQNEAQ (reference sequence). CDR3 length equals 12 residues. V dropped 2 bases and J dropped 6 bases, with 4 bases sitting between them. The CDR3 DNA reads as TGTGCCAGCAGCTTATTGGATGAAAAACTGTTTTTT. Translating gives CASSLLDEKLFF.

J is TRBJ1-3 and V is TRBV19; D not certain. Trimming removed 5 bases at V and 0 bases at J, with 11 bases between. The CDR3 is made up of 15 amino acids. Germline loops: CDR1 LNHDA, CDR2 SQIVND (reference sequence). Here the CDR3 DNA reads TGTGCCAGTAGTCCAGACCGAGTCTCTGGAAACACCATATATTTT. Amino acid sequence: CASSPDRVSGNTIYF.

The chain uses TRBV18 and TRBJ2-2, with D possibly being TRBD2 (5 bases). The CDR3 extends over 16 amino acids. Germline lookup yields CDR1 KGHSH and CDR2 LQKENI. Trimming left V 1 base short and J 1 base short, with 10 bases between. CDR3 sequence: CASSPRTGMNTGELFF. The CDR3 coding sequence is TGTGCCAGCTCACCACGGACGGGAATGAACACCGGGGAGCTGTTTTTT.

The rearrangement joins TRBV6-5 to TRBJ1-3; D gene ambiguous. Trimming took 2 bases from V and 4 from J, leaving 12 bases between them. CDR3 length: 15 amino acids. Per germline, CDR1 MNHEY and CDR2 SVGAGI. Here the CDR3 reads CASSYGPLVGNTIYF. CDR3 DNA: TGTGCCAGCAGTTACGGACCCCTGGTGGGAAACACCATATATTTT.

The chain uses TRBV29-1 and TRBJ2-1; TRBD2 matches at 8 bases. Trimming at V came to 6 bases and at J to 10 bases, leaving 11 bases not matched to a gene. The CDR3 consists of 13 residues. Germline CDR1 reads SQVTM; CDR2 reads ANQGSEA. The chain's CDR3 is CSVGLAIMREQFF. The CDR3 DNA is TGCAGCGTAGGACTAGCTATAATGAGAGAGCAGTTCTTC.

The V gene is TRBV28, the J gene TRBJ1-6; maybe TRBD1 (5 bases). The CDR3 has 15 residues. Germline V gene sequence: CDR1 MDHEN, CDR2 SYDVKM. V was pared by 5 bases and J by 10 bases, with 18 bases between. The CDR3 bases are TGTGCCAGCAGTCTCGCGATTGGGGGGGGGTCACCCCTCCACTTT. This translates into CASSLAIGGGSPLHF.

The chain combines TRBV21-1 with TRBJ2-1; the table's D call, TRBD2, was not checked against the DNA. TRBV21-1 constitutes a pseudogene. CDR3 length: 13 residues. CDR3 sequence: CASRRLNYNEQFF. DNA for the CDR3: TGTGCCAGCAGGAGACTGAACTACAATGAGCAGTTCTTC.